Only a few counts were recorded for the clone carrying this T cell receptor beta chain. The antigen is not known. Germline lookup yields CDR1 KGHDR and CDR2 SFDVKD. The CDR3 runs 12 residues. The V gene lost 8 bases and the J gene lost 2 bases, with 5 bases spanning the gap. Described time point: blood at routine non-recurrence follow-up after resection. The sample comes from a study of spatial heterogeneity in lung cancer. The study's findings and limits: Blood showed ubiquitous tumor TCRs more often at resection than at routine follow-up.

TCRdb redid the calling of the 5' RACE reads with MiXCR, one entry per CDR3 protein. The sample includes 95,000 to 120,000 distinct CDR3 sequences, 11% of them seen just once. Sample: PBMCs, taken at follow-up. The receptor was isolated from a female donor with early-stage non-small cell lung cancer. The chain couples TRBV24-1 to TRBJ2-2; D gene unclear. CDR3 sequence (DNA): TGTGCCACCAAAGAAAACACCGGGGAGCTGTTTTTT. Encoded protein: CATKENTGELFF.